This TCR beta chain was documented in a study of T cells in Graves' hyperthyroidism and ophthalmopathy. The CDR3 covers 18 residues. Authors of the study amplified TCR beta CDR3 regions from RNA transcripts. HTBI primers were employed in a first-round RT-PCR of the TCR CDR3. Each CDR3 protein gets one entry after TCRdb re-called the multiplex PCR reads with MiXCR. Found here are about 180,000 distinct CDR3 sequences, 15% to 20% of them singletons; the top ten hold roughly 29%. The table lists this clonotype with many counts. The sample comprised blood. The sequence was collected from a woman between 50 and 59 years old with Graves' hyperthyroidism. J is TRBJ2-4 and V is TRBV3-2; no check of the table's D call, TRBD1, against the DNA was made. TRBV3-2 is recorded as a pseudogene. The CDR3 sequence is CASSQDRRTRDPKNIQYF. In DNA form, the CDR3 reads TGTGCCAGCAGCCAAGATCGCAGGACCCGGGATCCCAAAAACATTCAGTACTTC.